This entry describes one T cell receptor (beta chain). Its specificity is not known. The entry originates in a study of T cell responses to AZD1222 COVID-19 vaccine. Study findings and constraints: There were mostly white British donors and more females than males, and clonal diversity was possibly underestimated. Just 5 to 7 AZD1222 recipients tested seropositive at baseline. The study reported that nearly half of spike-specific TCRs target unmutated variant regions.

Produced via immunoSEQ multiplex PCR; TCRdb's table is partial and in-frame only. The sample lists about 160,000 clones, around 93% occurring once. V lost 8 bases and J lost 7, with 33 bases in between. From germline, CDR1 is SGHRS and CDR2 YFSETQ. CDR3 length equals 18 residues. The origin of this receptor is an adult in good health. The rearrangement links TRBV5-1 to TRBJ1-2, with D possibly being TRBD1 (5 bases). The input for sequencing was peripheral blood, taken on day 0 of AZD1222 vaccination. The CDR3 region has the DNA TGCGCCAGTCGGGACCGCCGACAACCTACGGATTTTGGGGGTGGCTACACCTTC. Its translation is CASRDRRQPTDFGGGYTF.